This is a list of T cell receptor beta chains from one sample in a study of blood T cell repertoires in COVID-19. Profiled with immunoSEQ multiplex PCR; TCRdb holds only in-frame clones, not every one. The sample consists of 200,000 or so clones, 80% to 90% of them appearing once. Source material: PBMCs or T cells enriched from blood (not recorded which). The source of these receptors is a woman aged 40 to 49 with acute COVID-19. Each CDR3 is given with its conserved first and last residue.

J: TRBJ2-2
V: TRBV28
CDR3: CASIGVNTGELFF

J: TRBJ2-1
V: TRBV11-3
CDR3: CASSLGTSDYNEQFF

J: TRBJ2-2
V: TRBV25-1
CDR3: CASSESLAGNTGELFF

J: TRBJ1-4
V: TRBV19
CDR3: CASSIRDSTNEKLFF

J: TRBJ2-5
V: TRBV7-2
CDR3: CASRLGSGRAVTQYF

J: TRBJ2-3
V: TRBV15
CDR3: CATSRDWGVKADTQYF

J: TRBJ1-2
V: TRBV27
CDR3: CASSSAGYGYTF

J: TRBJ1-5
V: TRBV4-2
CDR3: CASSQDLLGSGQPQHF

J: TRBJ1-2
V: TRBV28
CDR3: CATVRTPYGYTF

J: TRBJ2-2
V: TRBV19
CDR3: CASMDSGASNTGELFF

J: TRBJ2-1
V: TRBV27
CDR3: CASSLSVSGRGHNEQFF

J: TRBJ1-6
V: TRBV3-1/TRBV3-2
CDR3: CASSLGQDRGSPLHF

J: TRBJ1-5
V: TRBV30
CDR3: CAWSPPGNQPQHF

J: TRBJ1-3
V: TRBV19
CDR3: CASSLSHTGNTIYF

J: TRBJ1-4
V: TRBV7-2
CDR3: CASSSYKDSGEKLFF

J: TRBJ2-3
V: TRBV13
CDR3: CASSLRSGRYPGTDTQYF

J: TRBJ2-7
V: TRBV7-7
CDR3: CASSPGLAVYEQYF

J: TRBJ2-1
V: TRBV12-3/TRBV12-4
CDR3: CASSGDSNEQFF

J: TRBJ2-1
V: TRBV28
CDR3: CASGTEVDEQFF

J: TRBJ2-1
V: TRBV7-9
CDR3: CASIDLAGPYNEQFF

J: TRBJ1-1
V: TRBV5-1
CDR3: CASSLERGLLNTEAFF

J: TRBJ2-2
V: TRBV6-6
CDR3: CASGGENTGELFF

J: TRBJ2-7
V: TRBV11-2
CDR3: CASSPGLAGGYEQYF

J: TRBJ1-3
V: TRBV5-1
CDR3: CASAQEVSGNTIYF

J: TRBJ2-1
V: TRBV6-6
CDR3: CASSYFAGGENEQFF

J: TRBJ1-5
V: TRBV15
CDR3: CATSPTVGNQPQHF

J: TRBJ1-3
V: TRBV3-1/TRBV3-2
CDR3: CASSPRTFSGNTIYF

J: TRBJ1-5
V: TRBV12-5
CDR3: CASGMEGRQPQHF

J: TRBJ2-5
V: TRBV5-4
CDR3: CASSTGQGLVETQYF

J: TRBJ2-3
V: TRBV7-2
CDR3: CASSKGGAGETTQYF

J: TRBJ2-6
V: TRBV24-1
CDR3: CATSDPRQGIGANVLTF

J: TRBJ2-7
V: TRBV7-8
CDR3: CASSLIGGGFYEQYF

J: TRBJ2-2
V: TRBV14
CDR3: CASSQYRGAGELFF

J: TRBJ2-1
V: TRBV28
CDR3: CASSELAPPGDEQFF

J: TRBJ2-7
V: TRBV19
CDR3: CASSIASTGNYGEQYF